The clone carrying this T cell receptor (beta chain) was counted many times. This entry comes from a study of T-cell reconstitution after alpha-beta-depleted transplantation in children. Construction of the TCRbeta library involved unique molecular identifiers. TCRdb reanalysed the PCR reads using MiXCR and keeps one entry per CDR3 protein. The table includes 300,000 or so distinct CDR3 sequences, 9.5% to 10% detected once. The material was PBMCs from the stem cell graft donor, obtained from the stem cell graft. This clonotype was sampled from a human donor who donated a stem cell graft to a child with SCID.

CDR3 protein: CASSHPQGYNTEAFF. Here the CDR3 DNA reads TGCGCCAGCAGCCATCCACAGGGGTACAACACTGAAGCTTTCTTT. The V and J genes are TRBV4-1 and TRBJ1-1; TRBD1 aligns across 7 bases. Germline V gene sequence: CDR1 MGHRA, CDR2 YSYEKL. The CDR3 runs to 15 residues. V lost 3 bases, J lost 2 bases, and 6 bases stayed unmatched.